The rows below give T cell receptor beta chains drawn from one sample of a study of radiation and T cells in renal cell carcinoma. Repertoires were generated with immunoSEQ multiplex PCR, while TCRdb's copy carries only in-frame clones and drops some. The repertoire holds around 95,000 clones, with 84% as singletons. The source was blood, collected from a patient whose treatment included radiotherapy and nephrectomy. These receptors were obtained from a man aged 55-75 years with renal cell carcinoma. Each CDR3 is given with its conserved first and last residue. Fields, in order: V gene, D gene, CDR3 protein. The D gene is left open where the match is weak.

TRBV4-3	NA	CASSQGTENIQYF
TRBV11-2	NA	CASSLGTSNTGELFF
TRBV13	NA	CASSLGTVDQPQHF
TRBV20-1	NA	CSAAATDTQYF
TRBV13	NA	CASSLGGGSDLGSGNTIYF
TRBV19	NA	CASTAGGVGTEAFF
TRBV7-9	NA	CASSEDDYEQYF
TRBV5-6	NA	CASSYTDTQYF
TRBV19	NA	CASSIRQGETQYF
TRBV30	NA	CAWSLGVSYEQYF
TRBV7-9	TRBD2	CASSLTSGREGEQFF
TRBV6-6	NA	CASSSRGVSSTDTQYF
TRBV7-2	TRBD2	CASSVGLAGVTDTQYF
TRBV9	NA	CASSPQGQTYGYTF
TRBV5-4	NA	CASNPRGPISTEAFF
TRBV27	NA	CASSLDAVTYEQYF
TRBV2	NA	CASSEAGRLTEKLFF
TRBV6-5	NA	CASSYGGSGYGYTF
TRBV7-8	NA	CASSLERGLHRETQYF
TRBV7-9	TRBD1	CASSLEGALEGYTF
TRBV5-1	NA	CASSLDLLANTGELFF
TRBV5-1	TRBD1	CASSWTGEETQYF
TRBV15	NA	CATSRGWDPRQETQYF
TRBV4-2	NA	CASSQAAFSNQPQHF
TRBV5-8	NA	CASSLSGGRGETQYF
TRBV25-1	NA	CASSAQGRSIGYTF
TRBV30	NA	CAWTAQVNTEAFF
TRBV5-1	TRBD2	CASSLTSGRSTDTQYF
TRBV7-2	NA	CASSSRPDSAQETQYF
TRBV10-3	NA	CAISVGYEAGPTDTQYF
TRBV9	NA	CASSPELGFGEAFF
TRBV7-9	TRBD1	CASSRDRVEETQYF
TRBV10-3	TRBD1	CAISGGRGSETQYF
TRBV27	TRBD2	CASSRAGGLYEQYF
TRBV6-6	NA	CASSYWDLQETQYF
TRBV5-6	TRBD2	CASGPLAGAGNEQFF
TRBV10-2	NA	CASSPPGGGSEAFF
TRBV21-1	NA	CASSKTEGYPTDTQYF
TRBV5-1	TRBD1	CASSFTGGTGELFF
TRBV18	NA	CASSPPRGGGGTEAFF
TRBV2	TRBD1	CASSEIGTGYQETQYF
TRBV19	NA	CASSIAGPVTEAFF
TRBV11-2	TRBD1	CASSYTGGAGRNTIYF
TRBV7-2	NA	CASSLRQGAYGELFF
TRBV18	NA	CASSPRGQPQETQYF
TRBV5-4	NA	CASSLVGIGETQYF
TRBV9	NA	CASSPGGSGHYEQYF
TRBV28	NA	CASSFGAGDQPQHF
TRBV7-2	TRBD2	CASSSGLAVDTQYF
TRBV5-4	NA	CASSSAWKDGNYGYTF
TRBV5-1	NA	CASSSGRANTGELFF
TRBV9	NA	CASSVGISGANEKLFF
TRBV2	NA	CASTPRRSANTGELFF
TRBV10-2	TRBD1	CASSGTGGVGNTIYF
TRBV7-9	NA	CASSSRATYNEQFF
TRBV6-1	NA	CASATPNYNEQFF
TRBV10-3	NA	CAISEPRVMWNGSEKETQYF
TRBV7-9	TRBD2	CASTGTSGRAWYQETQYF